Here is one TCR beta chain with its context. Its specificity is unknown. This sample was included in a study of OX40 agonist ivuxolimab in advanced cancers. Study-level points and caveats: Researchers report that CD8+ T cells had, on average, more expanded clones than CD4+. Clonal expansion among partial responders at 0.1-3.0 mg/kg ranked near the lowest. Some nonresponders also had low normalized T-cell clonal expansion.

Measured with immunoSEQ multiplex PCR; TCRdb has only the in-frame clones, and not every one. The repertoire has 30,000 to 35,000 clones, about nine tenths of them found once; the top ten carry about 4.2%. This CDR3 contains 16 residues. The V gene's germline CDR1 is MGHRA and CDR2 YSYEKL. V was pared by 1 base and J by 7 bases, with 7 bases of the junction left unmatched. The starting material was CD4+ or CD8+ T cells sorted from blood, obtained in a trial of the OX40 agonist ivuxolimab. The V and J genes are TRBV4-1 and TRBJ1-5, with 10 bases identical to TRBD1. This receptor was taken from an adult with an advanced solid tumor such as melanoma, head and neck, liver or kidney cancer. DNA of the CDR3: TGCGCCAGCAGCCAAGCCCACGGGACAGGGGCCCAGCCCCAGCATTTT. Protein product: CASSQAHGTGAQPQHF.